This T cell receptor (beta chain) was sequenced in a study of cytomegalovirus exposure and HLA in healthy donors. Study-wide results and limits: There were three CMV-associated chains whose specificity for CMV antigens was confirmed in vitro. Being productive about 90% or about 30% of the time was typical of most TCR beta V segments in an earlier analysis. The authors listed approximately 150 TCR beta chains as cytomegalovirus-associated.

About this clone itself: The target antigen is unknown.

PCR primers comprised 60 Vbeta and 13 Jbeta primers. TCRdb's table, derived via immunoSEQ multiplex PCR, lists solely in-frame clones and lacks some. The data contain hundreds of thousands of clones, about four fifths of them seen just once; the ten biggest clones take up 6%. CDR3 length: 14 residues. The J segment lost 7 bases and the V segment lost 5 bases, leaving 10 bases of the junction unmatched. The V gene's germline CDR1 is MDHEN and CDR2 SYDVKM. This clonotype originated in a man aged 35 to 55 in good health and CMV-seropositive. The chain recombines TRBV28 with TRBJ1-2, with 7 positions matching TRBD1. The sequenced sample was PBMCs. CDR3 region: CASSTPGQSSGYTF. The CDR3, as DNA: TGTGCCAGCAGTACCCCGGGACAGTCATCTGGCTACACCTTC.